The 19 T cell receptor beta chains below were found in one sample sequenced in a study of blood T cell repertoires in COVID-19 (dated by TCRdb to the early 2020s). Libraries were built with the immunoSEQ multiplex PCR assay. Not all clones reach the TCRdb copy of this immuneACCESS table, which keeps in-frame sequences only. Checked studies attribute under half of the gap to unresolved V genes and leave the rest unexplained. The sample profile shows some 250,000 clones; approximately 84% of them were found once. Approximately 15% of the sample is taken by the ten largest. The sequencing input was PBMCs or T cells enriched from blood (not recorded which). The receptors shown here come from a man aged 40-55 years who had recovered from COVID-19.

J is TRBJ2-5 and V is TRBV7-2; 7 positions match TRBD2. This CDR3 region has 17 residues. The germline V gene has CDR1 SGHTA and CDR2 FQGNSA. V dropped 2 bases and J dropped 4; count of bases not matched to a gene: 13. CDR3 in DNA: TGTGCCAGCAGCTTACAATGGGGAGGGGCAGCGATAGAGACCCAGTACTTC. It codes for CASSLQWGGAAIETQYF.

The chain combines TRBV5-1 with TRBJ2-3, with D possibly TRBD1 on 7 matching bases. This CDR3 is built from 14 residues. Per the germline V gene, CDR1 is SGHRS and CDR2 is YFSETQ. Trimming stripped 6 bases from V and 5 bases from J, with 16 bases between. Here the CDR3 reads CASTPGGKGDTQYF. The CDR3 bases are TGCGCCAGCACTCCAGGGGGGAAGGGAGATACGCAGTATTTT.

Of note for this clone: This is likely a read error, given that the CDR3 carries no conserved phenylalanine or tryptophan at its end. It is unclear where the CDR3 begins or ends on the DNA, so no DNA is shown, and the CDR3 is as TCRdb lists it. V usage is TRBV4-1 and J usage is TRBJ2-7; TRBD1 is the table's D call, not checked against the DNA. Germline V gives CDR1 MGHRA, CDR2 YSYEKL. The CDR3 spans 11 amino acids, including both terminal residues. CDR3 amino acids: CASSQRQGGNI.

The chain uses TRBV2 and TRBJ2-5; 10 nucleotides match TRBD1. After removal of 7 bases from V and 4 bases from J, the junction contained 6 bases not matched to a gene. CDR1 and CDR2 (germline): SNHLY, FYNNEI. The CDR3 runs 14 residues. The CDR3 loop reads CASTPGQGPETQYF. The CDR3 bases are TGTGCCAGCACCCCGGGACAGGGGCCAGAGACCCAGTACTTC.

This chain joins TRBV6-1 and TRBJ2-3; D ambiguous. Germline values: CDR1 MNHNS, CDR2 SASEGT. CDR3 length equals 15 residues. With 3 bases removed from V and 0 bases from J, the gap between germline ends came to 10 bases. This CDR3 reads CASSDRVSSTDTQYF. The DNA of the CDR3 is TGTGCCAGCAGTGACCGGGTTTCTAGCACAGATACGCAGTATTTT.

The sample holds one count of this clone. The V and J genes are TRBV19 and TRBJ1-5, with 7 bases aligning to TRBD1. CDR1 LNHDA and CDR2 SQIVND come from the germline V gene (reference sequence). The CDR3 is made up of 16 amino acids. V shed 4 bases and J 9 bases; nucleotides not matched to a gene: 15. The CDR3 region is CASSKRDSQHSWPQHF. CDR3 nucleotides: TGTGCCAGTAGTAAGAGGGACAGCCAACATTCGTGGCCCCAGCATTTT.

V and J are TRBV10-2 and TRBJ2-1, with TRBD2 matching over 8 bases. Germline V CDR1 and CDR2: WSHSY, SAAADI. This CDR3 has 13 residues. V was pared by 9 bases and J by 9 bases, with 10 bases of the junction left unmatched. CDR3 protein: CASLTGTRGEQFF. In nucleotides, the CDR3 is TGCGCCAGTCTCACCGGGACTAGAGGTGAGCAGTTCTTC.

This chain links TRBV5-5 with TRBJ1-1, with a tentative D call TRBD1 (5 bases). This CDR3 is built from 14 residues. Germline CDR1 reads SGHKS; CDR2 reads YYEKEE (reference sequence). Trimming pared 4 bases from V and 3 bases from J, leaving 13 bases between. The CDR3 nucleotides are TGTGCCAGCAGCCCCGAGGAGGGGCACACTGAAGCTTTCTTT. This translates into CASSPEEGHTEAFF.

The chain employs TRBV20-1 and TRBJ1-2; 11 bases align to TRBD1. From germline, CDR1 is DFQATT and CDR2 SNEGSKA (reference sequence). The CDR3 spans 14 residues. The trim removed 3 bases at V and 8 bases at J, leaving 8 bases unmatched. In DNA form, the CDR3 reads TGCAGTGCTAGTTTAGGACAGGGGGCTCGCGGCTACACCTTC. Encoded protein: CSASLGQGARGYTF.

As concerns this clone: Within the sample, other DNA sequences also encode this same CDR3. The chain combines TRBV7-6 with TRBJ2-1, with TRBD2 matching over 11 bases. This CDR3 comprises 15 residues. Unmatched junction bases numbered 1, after V lost 1 base and J lost 5 bases. CDR1 and CDR2 (germline): SGHVS, FNYEAQ. CDR3 amino acids: CASSLVLAGDNEQFF. The CDR3 DNA follows: TGTGCCAGCAGCTTAGTACTAGCGGGGGACAATGAGCAGTTCTTC.

This chain connects TRBV30 to TRBJ1-1; D gene unclear. Per germline, CDR1 GTSNPN and CDR2 SVGIG (reference sequence). V was pared by 0 bases and J by 6 bases, with 14 bases between. The CDR3 loop spans 14 amino acids. CDR3 nucleotide sequence: TGTGCCTGGAGTGTTGCCGGGAGGCGGGCTGAAGCTTTCTTT. Translated, it gives CAWSVAGRRAEAFF.

The chain employs TRBV7-3 and TRBJ2-3, with 9 bases that match TRBD2. This CDR3 is built from 14 residues. Germline CDR1 reads SGHTA; CDR2 reads FQGTGA. V lost 3 bases, J lost 6 bases, and 4 bases stayed unmatched. Written as DNA, the CDR3 is TGTGCCAGCAGCTTTGGCGGGAGGGCGGATACGCAGTATTTT. Amino acid sequence: CASSFGGRADTQYF.

The chain carries TRBV5-5 and TRBJ1-4, with a tentative D call TRBD1 (6 bases). The CDR3 has 16 amino acids. The ends were cut back, 1 base at V and 0 bases at J, with 10 bases in the middle. Germline V CDR1 and CDR2: SGHKS, YYEKEE (reference sequence). CDR3 in DNA: TGTGCCAGCAGCTTGACAGGGCTACCAACTAATGAAAAACTGTTTTTT. It is translated as CASSLTGLPTNEKLFF.

Worth noting for this clone: The same CDR3 arises from other DNA sequences in this sample as well. The chain carries TRBV5-1 and TRBJ1-5, with 8 bases aligning to TRBD1. Unmatched junction bases numbered 5, after V lost 2 bases and J lost 7 bases. This CDR3 region has 14 residues. The germline gives CDR1 SGHRS, CDR2 YFSETQ. CDR3 loop: CASSFTGGGQPQHF. In nucleotides, the CDR3 is TGCGCCAGCAGCTTCACAGGGGGAGGACAGCCCCAGCATTTT.

The chain couples TRBV11-3 to TRBJ2-3; 9 bases agree with TRBD2. The V gene's germline CDR1 is SGHNT and CDR2 YENEEA. Trimming removed 3 bases from V and 1 base from J; junction bases left unmatched: 2. The CDR3 has 15 amino acids. The CDR3 DNA follows: TGTGCCAGCAGCTTGTCTAGCGGGGGCACAGATACGCAGTATTTT. Its translation: CASSLSSGGTDTQYF. The full variable domain, with the rest looked up from reference TRBV11-3 and TRBJ2-3, is EAGVVQSPRYKIIEKKQPVAFWCNPISGHNTLYWYLQNLGQGPELLIRYENEEAVDDSQLPKDRFSAERLKGVDSTLKIQPAELGDSAVYLCASSLSSGGTDTQYFGPGTRLTVL.

About this clone itself: A read error may account for a junction end that differs from germline. The V and J genes are TRBV28 and TRBJ2-1, with D tentatively TRBD2 (6 bases). The CDR3 contains 14 residues. The germline CDR1 and CDR2 sequences are MDHEN and SYDVKM. CDR3 sequence (DNA): TGTGCCAGCAGGTTATACGGCGGGATTAATGAGCAGTTCTTC. This sequence encodes CASRLYGGINEQFF.

This chain connects TRBV9 to TRBJ2-3; tentative D call: TRBD1 (6 bases). This CDR3 comprises 14 residues. The V end lost 3 bases, the J end lost 9 bases, and 17 bases lay between the germline ends. Germline V CDR1 and CDR2: SGDLS, YYNGEE. CDR3: CASSETGYPGTQYF. The CDR3 DNA sequence: TGTGCCAGCAGCGAAACAGGGTACCCTGGGACGCAGTATTTT. Full variable domain (outside the CDR3, taken from reference TRBV9 and TRBJ2-3): DSGVTQTPKHLITATGQRVTLRCSPRSGDLSVYWYQQSLDQGLQFLIQYYNGEERAKGNILERFSAQQFPDLHSELNLSSLELGDSALYFCASSETGYPGTQYFGPGTRLTVL.

The V and J genes are TRBV24-1 and TRBJ2-7; 7 nucleotides line up with TRBD1. The CDR3 has 15 amino acids. Germline CDR1 reads KGHDR; CDR2 reads SFDVKD. V shed 4 bases and J 2 bases; nucleotides not matched to a gene: 7. In DNA form, the CDR3 reads TGTGCCACCAGTGAGGCCCCGGGACAGACCTACGAGCAGTACTTC. Translating it yields CATSEAPGQTYEQYF.

The rearrangement uses TRBV5-4 and TRBJ1-4; 7 nucleotides agree with TRBD1. J gave up 8 bases and V 2 bases, and 3 bases lay outside the gene matches. The CDR3 is 13 amino acids. Germline V gene sequence: CDR1 SGHNT, CDR2 YYREEE (reference sequence). Here the CDR3 reads CASSLKGAEKLFF. DNA for the CDR3: TGTGCCAGCAGCTTAAAGGGGGCCGAAAAACTGTTTTTT.